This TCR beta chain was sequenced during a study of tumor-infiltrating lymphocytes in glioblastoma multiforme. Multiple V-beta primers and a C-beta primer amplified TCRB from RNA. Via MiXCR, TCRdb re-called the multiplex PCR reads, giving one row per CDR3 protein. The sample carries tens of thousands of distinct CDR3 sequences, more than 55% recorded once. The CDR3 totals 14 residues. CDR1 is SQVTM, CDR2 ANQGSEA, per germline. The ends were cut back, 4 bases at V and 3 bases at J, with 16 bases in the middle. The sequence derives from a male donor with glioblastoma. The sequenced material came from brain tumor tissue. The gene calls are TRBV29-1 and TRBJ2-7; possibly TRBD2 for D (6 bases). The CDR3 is CSVAGDEGFYEQYF. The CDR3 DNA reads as TGCAGCGTTGCGGGGGACGAGGGTTTCTACGAGCAGTACTTC.